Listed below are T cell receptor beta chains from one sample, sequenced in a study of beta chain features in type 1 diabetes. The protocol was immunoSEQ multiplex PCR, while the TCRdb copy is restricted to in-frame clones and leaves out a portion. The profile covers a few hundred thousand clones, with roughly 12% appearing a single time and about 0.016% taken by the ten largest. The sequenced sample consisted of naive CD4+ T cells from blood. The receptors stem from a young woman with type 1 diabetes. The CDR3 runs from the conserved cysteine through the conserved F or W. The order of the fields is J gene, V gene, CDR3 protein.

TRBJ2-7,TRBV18,CASSPPSQGYHEQYF
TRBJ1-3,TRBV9,CASSYAAWPSSGNTIYF
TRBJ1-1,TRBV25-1,CASSLLTGLNTEAFF
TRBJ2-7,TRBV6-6,CASSYGGSYEQYF
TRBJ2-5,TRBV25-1,CASSESGGLQETQYF
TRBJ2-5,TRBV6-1,CASSSGTGRRETQYF
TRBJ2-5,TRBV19,CASRDIEETQYF
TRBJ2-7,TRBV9,CASSVSGLAGLEQYF
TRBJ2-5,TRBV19,CASSTYRGQETQYF
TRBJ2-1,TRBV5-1,CASSWGGSYNEQFF